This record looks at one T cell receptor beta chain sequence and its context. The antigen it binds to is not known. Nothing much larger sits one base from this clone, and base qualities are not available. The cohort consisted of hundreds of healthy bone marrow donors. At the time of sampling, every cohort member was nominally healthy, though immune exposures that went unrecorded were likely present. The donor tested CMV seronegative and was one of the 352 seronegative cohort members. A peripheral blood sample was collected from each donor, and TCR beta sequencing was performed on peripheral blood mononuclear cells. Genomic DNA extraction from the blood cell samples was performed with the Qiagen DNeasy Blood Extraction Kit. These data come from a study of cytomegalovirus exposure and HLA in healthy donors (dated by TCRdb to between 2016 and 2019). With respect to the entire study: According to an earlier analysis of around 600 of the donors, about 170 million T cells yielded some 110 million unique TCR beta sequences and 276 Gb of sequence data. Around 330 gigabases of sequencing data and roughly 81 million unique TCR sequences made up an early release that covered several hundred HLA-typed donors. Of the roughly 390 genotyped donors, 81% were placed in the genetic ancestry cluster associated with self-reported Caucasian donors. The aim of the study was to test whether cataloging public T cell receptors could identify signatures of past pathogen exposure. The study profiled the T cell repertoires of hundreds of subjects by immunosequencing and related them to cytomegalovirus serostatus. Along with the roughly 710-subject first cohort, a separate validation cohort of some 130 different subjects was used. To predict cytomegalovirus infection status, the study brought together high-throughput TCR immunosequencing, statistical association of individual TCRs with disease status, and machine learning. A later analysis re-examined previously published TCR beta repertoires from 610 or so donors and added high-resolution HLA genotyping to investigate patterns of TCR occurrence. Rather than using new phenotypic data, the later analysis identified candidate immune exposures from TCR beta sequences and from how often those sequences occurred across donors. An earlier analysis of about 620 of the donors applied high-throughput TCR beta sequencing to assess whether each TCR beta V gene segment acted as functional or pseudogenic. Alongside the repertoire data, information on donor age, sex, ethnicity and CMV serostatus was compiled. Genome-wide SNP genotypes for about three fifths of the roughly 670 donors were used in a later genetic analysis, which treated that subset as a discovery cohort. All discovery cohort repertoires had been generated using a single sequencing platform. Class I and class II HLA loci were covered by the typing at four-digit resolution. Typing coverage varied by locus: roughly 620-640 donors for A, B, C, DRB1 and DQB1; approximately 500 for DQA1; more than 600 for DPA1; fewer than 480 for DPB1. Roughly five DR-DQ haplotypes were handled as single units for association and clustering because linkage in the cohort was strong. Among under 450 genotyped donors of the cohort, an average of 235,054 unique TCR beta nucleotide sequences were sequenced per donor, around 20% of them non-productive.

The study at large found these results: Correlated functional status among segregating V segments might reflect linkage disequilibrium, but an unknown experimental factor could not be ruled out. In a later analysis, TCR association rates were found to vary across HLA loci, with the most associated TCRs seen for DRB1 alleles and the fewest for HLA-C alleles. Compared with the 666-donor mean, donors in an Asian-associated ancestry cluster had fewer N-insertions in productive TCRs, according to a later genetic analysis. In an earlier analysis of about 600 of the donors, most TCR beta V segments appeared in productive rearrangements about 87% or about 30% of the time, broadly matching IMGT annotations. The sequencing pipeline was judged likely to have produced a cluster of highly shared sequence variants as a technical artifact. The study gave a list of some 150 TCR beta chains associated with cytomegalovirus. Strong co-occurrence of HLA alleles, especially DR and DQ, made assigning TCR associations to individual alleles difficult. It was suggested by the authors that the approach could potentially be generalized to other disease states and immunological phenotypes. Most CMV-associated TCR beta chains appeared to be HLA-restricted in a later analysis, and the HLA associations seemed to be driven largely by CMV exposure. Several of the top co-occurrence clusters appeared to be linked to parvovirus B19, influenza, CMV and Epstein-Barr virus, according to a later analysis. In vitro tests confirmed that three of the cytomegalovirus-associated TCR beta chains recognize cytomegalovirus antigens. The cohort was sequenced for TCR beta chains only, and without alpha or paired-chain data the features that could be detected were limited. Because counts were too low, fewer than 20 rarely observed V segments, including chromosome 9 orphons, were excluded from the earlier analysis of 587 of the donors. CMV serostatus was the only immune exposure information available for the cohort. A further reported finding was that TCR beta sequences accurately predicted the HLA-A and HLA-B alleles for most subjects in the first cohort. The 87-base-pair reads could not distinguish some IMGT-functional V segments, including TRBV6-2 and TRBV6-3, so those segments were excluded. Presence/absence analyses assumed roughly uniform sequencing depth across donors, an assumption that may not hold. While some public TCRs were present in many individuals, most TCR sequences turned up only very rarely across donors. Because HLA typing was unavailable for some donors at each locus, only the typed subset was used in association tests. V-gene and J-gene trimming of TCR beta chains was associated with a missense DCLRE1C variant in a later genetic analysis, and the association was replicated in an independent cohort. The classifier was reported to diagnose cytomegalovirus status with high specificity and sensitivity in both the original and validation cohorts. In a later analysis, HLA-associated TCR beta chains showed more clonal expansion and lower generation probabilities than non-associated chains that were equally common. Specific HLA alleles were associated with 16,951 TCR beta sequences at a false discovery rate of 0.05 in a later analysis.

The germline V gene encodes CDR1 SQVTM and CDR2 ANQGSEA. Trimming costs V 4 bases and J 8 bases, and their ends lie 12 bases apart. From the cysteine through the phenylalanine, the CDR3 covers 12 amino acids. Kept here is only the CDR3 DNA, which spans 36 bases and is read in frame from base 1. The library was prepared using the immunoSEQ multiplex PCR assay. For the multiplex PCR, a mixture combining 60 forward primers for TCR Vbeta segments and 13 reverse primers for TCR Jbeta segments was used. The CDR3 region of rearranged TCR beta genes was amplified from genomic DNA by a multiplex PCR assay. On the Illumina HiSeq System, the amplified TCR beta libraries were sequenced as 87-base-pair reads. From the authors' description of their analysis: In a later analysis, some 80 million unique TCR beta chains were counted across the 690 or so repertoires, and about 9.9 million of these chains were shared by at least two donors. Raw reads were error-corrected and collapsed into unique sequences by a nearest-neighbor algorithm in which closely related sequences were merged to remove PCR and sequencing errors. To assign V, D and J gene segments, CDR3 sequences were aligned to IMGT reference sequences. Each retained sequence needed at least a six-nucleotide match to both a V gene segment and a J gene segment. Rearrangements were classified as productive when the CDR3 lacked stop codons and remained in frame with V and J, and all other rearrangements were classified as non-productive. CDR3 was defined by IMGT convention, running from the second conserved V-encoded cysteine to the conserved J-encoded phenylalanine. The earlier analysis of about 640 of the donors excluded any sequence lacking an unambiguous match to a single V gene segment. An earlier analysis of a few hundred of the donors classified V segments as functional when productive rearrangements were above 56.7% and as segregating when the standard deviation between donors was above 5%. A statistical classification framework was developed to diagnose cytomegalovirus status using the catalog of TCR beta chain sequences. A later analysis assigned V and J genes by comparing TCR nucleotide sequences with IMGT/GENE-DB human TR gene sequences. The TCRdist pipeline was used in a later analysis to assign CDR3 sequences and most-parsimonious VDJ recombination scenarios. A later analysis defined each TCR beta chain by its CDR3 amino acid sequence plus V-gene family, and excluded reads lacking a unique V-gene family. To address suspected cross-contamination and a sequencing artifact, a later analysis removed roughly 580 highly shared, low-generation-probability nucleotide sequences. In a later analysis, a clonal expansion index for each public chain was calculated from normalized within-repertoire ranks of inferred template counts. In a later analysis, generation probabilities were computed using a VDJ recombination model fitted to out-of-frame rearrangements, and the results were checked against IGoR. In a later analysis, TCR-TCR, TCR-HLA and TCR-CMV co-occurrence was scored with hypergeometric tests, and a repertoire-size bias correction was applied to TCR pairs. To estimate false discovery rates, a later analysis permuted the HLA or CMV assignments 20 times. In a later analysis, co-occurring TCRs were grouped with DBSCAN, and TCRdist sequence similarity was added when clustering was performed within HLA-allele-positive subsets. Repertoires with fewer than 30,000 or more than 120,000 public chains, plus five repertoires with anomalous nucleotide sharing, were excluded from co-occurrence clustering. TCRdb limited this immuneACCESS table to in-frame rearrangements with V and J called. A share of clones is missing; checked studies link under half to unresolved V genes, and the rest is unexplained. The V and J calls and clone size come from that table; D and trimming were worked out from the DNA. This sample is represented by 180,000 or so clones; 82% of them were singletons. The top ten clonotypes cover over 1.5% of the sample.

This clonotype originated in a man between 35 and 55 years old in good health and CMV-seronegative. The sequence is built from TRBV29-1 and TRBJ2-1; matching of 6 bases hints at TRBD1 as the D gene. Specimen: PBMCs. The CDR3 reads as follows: CSVGLPGDEQFF. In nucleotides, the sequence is TGCAGCGTTGGACTACCAGGGGATGAGCAGTTCTTC.